Each of the 23 T cell receptor beta chains below was sequenced from the same sample in a study of blood T cell repertoires in COVID-19. Assay: immunoSEQ multiplex PCR; the TCRdb copy retains only in-frame clones and omits some. The table has about 320,000 clones, approximately 91% seen once. The specimen sequenced was PBMCs or T cells enriched from blood (not recorded which). These receptors originate from a woman aged 25 to 45 who had been exposed to COVID-19.

The rearrangement joins TRBV7-6 to TRBJ2-2; the D is unclear. The CDR3 length is 15 residues. V shed 4 bases and J shed 0 bases, with 9 bases lying between them. The V gene's germline CDR1 is SGHVS and CDR2 FNYEAQ. The CDR3 DNA is TGTGCCAGCAGCTCCTTCGTCCCGAACACCGGGGAGCTGTTTTTT. Translation: CASSSFVPNTGELFF.

This clone was seen once. A read error may produce the germline difference seen at one junction end. The chain carries TRBV5-1 and TRBJ2-7, with 8 bases matching TRBD1. The CDR3 contains 13 residues. Germline V gene lookup returns CDR1 SGHRS and CDR2 YFSETQ. The CDR3 bases are TGCGCCAGCAGGTTGGACAGGGCAGACGAGCAGTACTTC. Protein product: CASRLDRADEQYF.

This clone has just one count. Here the CDR3 reads CASSSGPNYGYTF. The CDR3 region has the DNA TGTGCCAGCAGTTCGGGTCCTAACTATGGCTACACCTTC. V is TRBV12-3 or TRBV12-4 and J is TRBJ1-2; D not resolved. Trimming shortened V by 4 bases and J by 0 bases, and 6 bases separated the two germline ends. This CDR3 contains 13 residues.

The J gene is TRBJ1-1, the V gene TRBV7-9; possibly TRBD1 for D (5 bases). Germline V lookup: CDR1 SEHNR, CDR2 FQNEAQ (reference sequence). V was trimmed by 7 bases and J by 0 bases, leaving 27 bases between them. The CDR3 consists of 19 residues. This chain's CDR3 is CASTLSRFRTSAMNTEAFF. In DNA form, the CDR3 reads TGTGCCAGCACCCTAAGTCGGTTTCGGACATCCGCCATGAACACTGAAGCTTTCTTT.

V gene TRBV7-8 combines with J gene TRBJ2-7; TRBD2 agrees at 8 bases. Germline lookup yields CDR1 SGHVS and CDR2 FQNEAQ. This CDR3 has 17 amino acids. The V gene end was trimmed by 2 bases and the J gene end by 0 bases; junction bases not matched to a gene: 9. CDR3 coding DNA: TGTGCCAGCAGCTTATATGGAGCGAGCGGGAGCTCCTACGAGCAGTACTTC. Encoded protein: CASSLYGASGSSYEQYF.

The V and J genes are TRBV9 and TRBJ1-5, with D possibly TRBD1 on 5 matching bases. The CDR3 spans 14 residues. V dropped 7 bases and J dropped 2 bases, with 13 bases sitting between them. Germline V gene sequence: CDR1 SGDLS, CDR2 YYNGEE. CDR3 region: CASSRGGGNQPQHF. The CDR3, as DNA: TGTGCCAGCTCCCGGGGCGGGGGCAATCAGCCCCAGCATTTT.

The V gene is TRBV14, the J gene TRBJ2-3, with a weak D call TRBD2 (6 bases). This CDR3 comprises 13 residues. Germline V gene sequence: CDR1 SGHDN, CDR2 FVKESK. V lost 5 bases and J 2 bases, leaving 8 bases between the germline ends. DNA of the CDR3: TGTGCCAGCAGCTGGGAGGCCACAGATACGCAGTATTTT. This encodes CASSWEATDTQYF.

This clone was found once. The chain uses TRBV6-5 and TRBJ1-2, with 10 nucleotides matching TRBD1. Germline CDR1 and CDR2: MNHEY and SVGAGI. V was clipped by 7 bases and J by 4 bases; unmatched bases: 6. This CDR3 is built from 14 residues. CDR3 nucleotides: TGTGCCAGCATGGGGGACAGGGGCATCTATGGCTACACCTTC. It translates to CASMGDRGIYGYTF.

The CDR3 DNA is TGCAGCGTTGGAGGGGGTTACAATGAGCAGTTCTTC. Its protein product is CSVGGGYNEQFF. The rearrangement uses TRBV29-1 and TRBJ2-1, with D perhaps TRBD1 (6 bases). The V and J ends lost 4 bases and 4 bases respectively, with 8 bases between them. Germline lookup yields CDR1 SQVTM and CDR2 ANQGSEA. The CDR3 runs to 12 residues.

The chain links TRBV3-1 (or the pseudogene TRBV3-2) to TRBJ2-1; 10 bases are shared with TRBD1. Germline trimming cut 2 bases from V and 9 bases from J; bases unmatched to any gene: 4. This CDR3 region has 14 residues. Germline lookup yields CDR1 LGHDT and CDR2 YNNKEL (reference sequence). CDR3 protein: CASSQIGTGVEQFF. DNA of the CDR3: TGTGCCAGCAGCCAAATAGGGACAGGGGTTGAGCAGTTCTTC.

This chain uses TRBV4-1 with TRBJ1-2; D is possibly TRBD1 (5 bases). Germline-derived CDR1 and CDR2 are MGHRA and YSYEKL. The CDR3 length is 18 residues. V was trimmed by 6 bases and J by 0 bases, leaving 23 bases between them. The CDR3 protein is CASRRTQGGSGTNYGYTF. CDR3 in DNA: TGCGCCAGCAGGCGAACCCAGGGAGGGAGTGGTACTAACTATGGCTACACCTTC.

CDR3 in amino acids: CASNNNQPQHF. DNA of the CDR3: TGTGCCAGCAACAATAATCAGCCCCAGCATTTT. The chain carries TRBV6-5 and TRBJ1-5; the D is unclear. The CDR3 runs to 11 residues. V lost 7 bases, J lost 4 bases, and 5 bases lay in between. The germline V gene encodes CDR1 MNHEY and CDR2 SVGAGI.

This chain links TRBV3-1 (or the pseudogene TRBV3-2) with TRBJ2-5; 10 bases fit TRBD2. There are 15 residues in the CDR3. The germline V gene encodes CDR1 LGHDT and CDR2 YNNKEL (reference sequence). Trimming took 6 bases from V and 5 from J; bases not matched to a gene: 9. The CDR3: CASSYVSGGPETQYF. The CDR3 DNA is TGTGCCAGCAGTTACGTTAGCGGGGGGCCGGAGACCCAGTACTTC.

The chain has TRBV20-1 and TRBJ2-3; TRBD2 matches at 7 bases. V lost 3 bases, J lost 2 bases, and 5 bases stayed unmatched. The CDR3 loop spans 14 amino acids. Germline V gene data show CDR1 as DFQATT and CDR2 as SNEGSKA (reference sequence). Here the CDR3 reads CSASFSGYTDTQYF. The CDR3 DNA reads TGCAGTGCTAGTTTTAGCGGGTACACAGATACGCAGTATTTT.

The V call is TRBV19, the J call TRBJ1-5; weak D call: TRBD1 (5 bases). The CDR3 contains 15 residues. Germline V gene lookup returns CDR1 LNHDA and CDR2 SQIVND (reference sequence). Trimming pared 6 bases from V and 7 bases from J, leaving 19 bases between. CDR3 loop: CASSLIGGGKQPQHF. Written as DNA, the CDR3 is TGTGCCAGTAGCCTCATCGGGGGAGGGAAACAGCCCCAGCATTTT.

The chain has TRBV6-5 and TRBJ1-1; 9 bases align to TRBD1. Trimming removed 6 bases from V and 5 bases from J; junction bases left unmatched: 10. This CDR3 is built from 15 residues. Germline V CDR1 and CDR2: MNHEY, SVGAGI. The CDR3 region has the DNA TGTGCCAGCAGACAATCCGGGACAGGGAGGACTGAAGCTTTCTTT. Protein sequence: CASRQSGTGRTEAFF.

In DNA, the CDR3 is TGCGCCAGCAGCTTGTGGGGCAAGACGAACACCGGGGAGCTGTTTTTT. The encoded protein is CASSLWGKTNTGELFF. The chain recombines TRBV5-1 with TRBJ2-2, with D possibly being TRBD1 (5 bases). The V gene's germline CDR1 is SGHRS and CDR2 YFSETQ. Trimming took off 1 base at V and 0 bases at J, with 10 bases between the two ends. The CDR3 consists of 16 residues. Supplemented by reference TRBV5-1 and TRBJ2-2, the full variable domain reads KAGVTQTPRYLIKTRGQQVTLSCSPISGHRSVSWYQQTPGQGLQFLFEYFSETQRNKGNFPGRFSGRQFSNSRSEMNVSTLELGDSALYLCASSLWGKTNTGELFFGEGSRLTVL.

The gene calls are TRBV2 and TRBJ1-6, with D perhaps matching TRBD1 (6 bases). The germline V gene encodes CDR1 SNHLY and CDR2 FYNNEI. V dropped 8 bases and J dropped 0 bases, with 17 bases sitting between them. The CDR3 is made up of 17 amino acids. This CDR3 reads CASRGDNLSSYNSPLHF. The CDR3 region has the DNA TGTGCCAGCCGGGGGGACAACCTGAGCTCCTATAATTCACCCCTCCACTTT.

The chain combines TRBV24-1 with TRBJ2-7, with D possibly TRBD1 on 5 matching bases. The CDR3 is made up of 14 amino acids. Trimming took off 11 bases at V and 7 bases at J, with 23 bases between the two ends. Germline CDR1 and CDR2: KGHDR and SFDVKD. CDR3 nucleotides: TGTGCCAAAGAAGAGGACACCCTCTCTACGGAGCAGTACTTC. This sequence encodes CAKEEDTLSTEQYF.

The chain joins TRBV6-2 or TRBV6-3 to TRBJ1-2; TRBD1 aligns across 7 bases. The CDR3 has 16 residues. Germline CDR1 is MNHEY and CDR2 is SVGEGT. J gave up 8 bases and V 2 bases, and 14 bases lay outside the gene matches. CDR3 nucleotides: TGTGCCAGCAGTTACACACTAACAGGGGTTGCGAGCGGCTACACCTTC. This sequence encodes CASSYTLTGVASGYTF.

The chain joins TRBV2 to TRBJ1-1, with D maybe TRBD1 (5 bases). V lost 4 bases and J 4 bases, leaving 13 bases between the germline ends. The germline V gene encodes CDR1 SNHLY and CDR2 FYNNEI. There are 14 residues in the CDR3. The CDR3 nucleotides read TGTGCCAGCAGTGTCGAAGGGGTAGGCACTGAAGCTTTCTTT. It codes for CASSVEGVGTEAFF.

The chain is built from TRBV2 and TRBJ2-3; TRBD1 matches 11 bases. This CDR3 region has 16 residues. Germline loops: CDR1 SNHLY, CDR2 FYNNEI. V was clipped by 6 bases and J by 2 bases; unmatched bases: 7. CDR3 DNA sequence: TGTGCCAGCAGCCGAGGGACAGGGGGATTCACAGATACGCAGTATTTT. Translated: CASSRGTGGFTDTQYF.

The chain combines TRBV9 with TRBJ1-1, with D hard to call. This CDR3 has 14 residues. Germline V gene sequence: CDR1 SGDLS, CDR2 YYNGEE. The germline V and J ends were trimmed by 0 bases and 2 bases, with 8 bases remaining between them. The CDR3 bases are TGTGCCAGCAGCGTAGGAGTTGTCAACACTGAAGCTTTCTTT. As protein: CASSVGVVNTEAFF.